The source of this T cell receptor (beta chain) is a study of OX40 agonist ivuxolimab in advanced cancers. Study observations and caveats: Normalized T-cell clonal expansion was also low in a subset of nonresponders.

With regard to this clone: Its antigen is not known.

Germline values: CDR1 MNHNS, CDR2 SASEGT. Trimming took 6 bases from V and 3 from J, leaving 15 bases between them. CDR3 size: 14 residues. Repertoires were generated with immunoSEQ multiplex PCR, while TCRdb's copy carries only in-frame clones and drops some. Here the sample spans tens of thousands of clones, approximately 90% being singletons. The TCR sequence derives from an adult with an advanced solid tumor such as melanoma, head and neck, liver or kidney cancer. The sample consisted of CD4+ or CD8+ T cells sorted from blood, taken in a trial of the OX40 agonist ivuxolimab. This sequence joins TRBV6-1 and TRBJ2-7, with D hard to call. The CDR3 coding sequence is TGTGCCAGCAGCCTTTTGGGTATATTCTACGAGCAGTACTTC. This sequence encodes CASSLLGIFYEQYF.